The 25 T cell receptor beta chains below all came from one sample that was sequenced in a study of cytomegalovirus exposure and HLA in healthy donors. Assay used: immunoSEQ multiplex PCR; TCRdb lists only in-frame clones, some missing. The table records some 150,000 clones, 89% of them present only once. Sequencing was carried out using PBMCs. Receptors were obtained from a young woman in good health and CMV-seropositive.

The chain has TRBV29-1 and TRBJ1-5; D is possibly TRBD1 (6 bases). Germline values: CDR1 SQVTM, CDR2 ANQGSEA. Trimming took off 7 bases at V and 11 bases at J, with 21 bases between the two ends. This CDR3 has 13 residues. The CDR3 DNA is TGCAGCGCCCTCGGGGACACGCTTCTTACCCAGCATTTT. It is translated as CSALGDTLLTQHF.

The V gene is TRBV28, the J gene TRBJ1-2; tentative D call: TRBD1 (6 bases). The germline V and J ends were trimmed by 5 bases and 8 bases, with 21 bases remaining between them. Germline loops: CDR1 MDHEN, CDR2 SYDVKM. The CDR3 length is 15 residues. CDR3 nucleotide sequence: TGTGCCAGCAGTCCCCCCGGCAGGGGCCTTGGGGGCTACACCTTC. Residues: CASSPPGRGLGGYTF.

The CDR3 nucleotides read TGTGCCAGTAGTACCGGACAGGGGGTTTCCTACGAGCAGTACTTC. This encodes CASSTGQGVSYEQYF. The V gene is TRBV19, the J gene TRBJ2-7; 10 bases map to TRBD1. The CDR3 consists of 15 residues. V lost 4 bases to trimming and J lost 1 base; unmatched junction nucleotides: 4. The germline gives CDR1 LNHDA, CDR2 SQIVND (reference sequence).

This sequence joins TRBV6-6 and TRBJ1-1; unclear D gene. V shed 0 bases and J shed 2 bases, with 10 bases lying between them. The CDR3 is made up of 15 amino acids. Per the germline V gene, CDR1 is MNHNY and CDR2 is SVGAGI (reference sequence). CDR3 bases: TGTGCCAGCAGTTACTCGGATATGGGCAACACTGAAGCTTTCTTT. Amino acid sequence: CASSYSDMGNTEAFF.

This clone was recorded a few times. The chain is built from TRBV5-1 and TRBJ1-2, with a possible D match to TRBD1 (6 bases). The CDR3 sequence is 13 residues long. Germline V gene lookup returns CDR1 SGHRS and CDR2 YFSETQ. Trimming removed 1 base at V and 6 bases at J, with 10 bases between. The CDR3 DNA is TGCGCCAGCAGCTTGATGGCAGGGGATGGCTACACCTTC. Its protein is CASSLMAGDGYTF.

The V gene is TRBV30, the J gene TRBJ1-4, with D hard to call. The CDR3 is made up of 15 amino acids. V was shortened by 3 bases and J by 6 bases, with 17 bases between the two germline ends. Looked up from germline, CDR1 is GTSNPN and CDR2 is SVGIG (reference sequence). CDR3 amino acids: CAWRDLPAGHEKLFF. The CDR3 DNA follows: TGTGCCTGGAGGGACCTCCCGGCGGGTCATGAAAAACTGTTTTTT.

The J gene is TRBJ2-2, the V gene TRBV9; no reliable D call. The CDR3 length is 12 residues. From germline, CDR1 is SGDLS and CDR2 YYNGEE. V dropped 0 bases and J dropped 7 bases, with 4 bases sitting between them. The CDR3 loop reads CASSVVIGELFF. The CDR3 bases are TGTGCCAGCAGCGTAGTCATCGGGGAGCTGTTTTTT.

CDR3 amino acids: CASTPPGQSPYEQYF. CDR3 in DNA: TGTGCCAGCACCCCTCCAGGACAGAGTCCCTACGAGCAGTACTTC. The chain carries TRBV6-5 and TRBJ2-7; possible D gene TRBD1, 6 bases. The germline gives CDR1 MNHEY, CDR2 SVGAGI. V was shortened by 7 bases and J by 2 bases, with 18 bases between the two germline ends. This CDR3 is 15 amino acids long.

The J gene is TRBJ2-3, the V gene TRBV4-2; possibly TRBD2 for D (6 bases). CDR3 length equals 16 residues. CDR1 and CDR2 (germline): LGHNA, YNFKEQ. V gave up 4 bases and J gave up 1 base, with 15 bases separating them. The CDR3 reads CASSLREAEGTDTQYF. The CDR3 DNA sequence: TGTGCCAGCAGCCTCAGGGAGGCGGAAGGCACAGATACGCAGTATTTT.

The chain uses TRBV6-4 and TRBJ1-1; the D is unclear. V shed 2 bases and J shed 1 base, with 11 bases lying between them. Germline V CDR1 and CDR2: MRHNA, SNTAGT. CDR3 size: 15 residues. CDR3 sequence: CASSDIRPPNTEAFF. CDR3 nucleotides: TGTGCCAGCAGTGACATCAGGCCCCCGAACACTGAAGCTTTCTTT.

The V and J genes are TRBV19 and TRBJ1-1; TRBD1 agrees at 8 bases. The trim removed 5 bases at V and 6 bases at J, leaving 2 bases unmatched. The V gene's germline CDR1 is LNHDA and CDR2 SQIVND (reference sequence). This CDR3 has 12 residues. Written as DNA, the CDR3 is TGTGCCAGTAGTCAGGGGGCTGCTGAAGCTTTCTTT. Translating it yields CASSQGAAEAFF. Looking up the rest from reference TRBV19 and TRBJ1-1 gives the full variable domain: DGGITQSPKYLFRKEGQNVTLSCEQNLNHDAMYWYRQDPGQGLRLIYYSQIVNDFQKGDIAEGYSVSREKKESFPLTVTSAQKNPTAFYLCASSQGAAEAFFGQGTRLTVV.

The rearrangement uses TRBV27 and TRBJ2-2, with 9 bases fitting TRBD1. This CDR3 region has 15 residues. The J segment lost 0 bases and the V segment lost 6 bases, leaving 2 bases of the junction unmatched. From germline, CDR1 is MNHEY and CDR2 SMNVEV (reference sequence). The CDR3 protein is CASRDRGSNTGELFF. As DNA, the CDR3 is TGTGCCAGCAGAGACAGGGGGTCGAACACCGGGGAGCTGTTTTTT.

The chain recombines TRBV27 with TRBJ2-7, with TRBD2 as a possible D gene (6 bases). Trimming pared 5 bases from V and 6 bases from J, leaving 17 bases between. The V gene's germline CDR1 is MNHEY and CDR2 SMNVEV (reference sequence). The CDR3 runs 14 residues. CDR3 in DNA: TGTGCCAGCAGTCCCTCTAGCGAAGTGGGCGAGCAGTACTTC. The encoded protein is CASSPSSEVGEQYF.

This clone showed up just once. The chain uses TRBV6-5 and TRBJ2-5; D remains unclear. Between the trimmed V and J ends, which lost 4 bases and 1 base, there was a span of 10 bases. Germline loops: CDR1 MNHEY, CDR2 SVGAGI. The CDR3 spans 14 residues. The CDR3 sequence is CASSWADGQETQYF. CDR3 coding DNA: TGTGCCAGCAGTTGGGCTGATGGCCAAGAGACCCAGTACTTC.

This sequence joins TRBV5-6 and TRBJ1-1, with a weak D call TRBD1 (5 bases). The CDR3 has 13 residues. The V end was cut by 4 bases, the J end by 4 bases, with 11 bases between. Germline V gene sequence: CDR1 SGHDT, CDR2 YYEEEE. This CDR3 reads CASSKTVITEAFF. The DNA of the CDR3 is TGTGCCAGCAGCAAGACAGTAATCACTGAAGCTTTCTTT.

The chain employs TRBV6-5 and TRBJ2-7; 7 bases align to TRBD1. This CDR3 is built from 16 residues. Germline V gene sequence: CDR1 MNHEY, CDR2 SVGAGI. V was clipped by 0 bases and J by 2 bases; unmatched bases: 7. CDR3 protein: CASSYSGTTGPYEQYF. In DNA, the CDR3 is TGTGCCAGCAGTTACTCGGGTACGACAGGGCCCTACGAGCAGTACTTC.

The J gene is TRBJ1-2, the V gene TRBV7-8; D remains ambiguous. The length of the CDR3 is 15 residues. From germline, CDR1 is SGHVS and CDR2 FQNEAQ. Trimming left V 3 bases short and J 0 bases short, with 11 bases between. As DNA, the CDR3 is TGTGCCAGCAGCTTTCTTAGCTTATCTAACTATGGCTACACCTTC. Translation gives CASSFLSLSNYGYTF.

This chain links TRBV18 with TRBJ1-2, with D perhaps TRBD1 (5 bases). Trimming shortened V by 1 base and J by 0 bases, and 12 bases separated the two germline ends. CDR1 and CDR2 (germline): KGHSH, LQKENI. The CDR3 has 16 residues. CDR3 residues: CASSPLPQGPNYGYTF. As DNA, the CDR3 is TGTGCCAGCTCACCACTCCCCCAGGGCCCTAACTATGGCTACACCTTC.

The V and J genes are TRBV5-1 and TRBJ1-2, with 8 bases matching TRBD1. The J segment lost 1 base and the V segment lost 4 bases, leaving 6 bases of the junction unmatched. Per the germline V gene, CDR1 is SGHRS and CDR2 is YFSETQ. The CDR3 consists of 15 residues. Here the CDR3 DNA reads TGCGCCAGCAGCAGTCAGGGGGCTTTTAACTATGGCTACACCTTC. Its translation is CASSSQGAFNYGYTF.

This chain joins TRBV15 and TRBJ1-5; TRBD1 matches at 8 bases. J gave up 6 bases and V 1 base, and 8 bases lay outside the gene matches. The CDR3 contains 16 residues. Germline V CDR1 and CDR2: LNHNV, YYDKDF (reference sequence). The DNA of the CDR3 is TGTGCCACCAGCAGAGCCCAGGGGGCGCCTGGTCAGCCCCAGCATTTT. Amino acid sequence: CATSRAQGAPGQPQHF.

The CDR3 sequence is CASSQGTDSNQPQHF. In DNA form, the CDR3 reads TGCGCCAGCAGCCAGGGGACTGATAGCAATCAGCCCCAGCATTTT. The chain recombines TRBV4-3 with TRBJ1-5, with D possibly TRBD1 on 5 matching bases. The CDR3 runs to 15 residues. V lost 3 bases and J lost 0, with 9 bases in between. Germline V gives CDR1 LGHNA, CDR2 YSLEER.

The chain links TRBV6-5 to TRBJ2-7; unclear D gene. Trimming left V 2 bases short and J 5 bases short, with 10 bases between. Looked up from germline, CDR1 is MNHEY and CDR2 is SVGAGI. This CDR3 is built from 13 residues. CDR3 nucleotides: TGTGCCAGCAGTTACGACTTGATGGACGAGCAGTACTTC. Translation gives CASSYDLMDEQYF.

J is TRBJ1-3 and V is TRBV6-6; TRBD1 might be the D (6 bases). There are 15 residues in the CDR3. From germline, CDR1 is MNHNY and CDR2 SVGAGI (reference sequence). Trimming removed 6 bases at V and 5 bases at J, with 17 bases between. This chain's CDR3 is CASRDTPGQRNTIYF. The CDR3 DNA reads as TGTGCCAGCAGGGACACTCCGGGACAAAGAAACACCATATATTTT.

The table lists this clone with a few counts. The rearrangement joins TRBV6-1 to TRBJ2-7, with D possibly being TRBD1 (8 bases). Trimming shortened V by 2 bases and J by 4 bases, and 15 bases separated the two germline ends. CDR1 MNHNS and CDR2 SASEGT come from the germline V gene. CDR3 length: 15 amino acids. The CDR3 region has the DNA TGTGCCAGCAGTGAACCGTCACAGGGGGGGTACGAGCAGTACTTC. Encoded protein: CASSEPSQGGYEQYF.

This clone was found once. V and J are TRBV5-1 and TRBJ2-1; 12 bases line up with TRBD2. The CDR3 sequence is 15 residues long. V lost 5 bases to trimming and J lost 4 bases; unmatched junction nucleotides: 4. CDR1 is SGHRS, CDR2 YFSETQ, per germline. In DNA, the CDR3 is TGCGCCAGCAGTTCTAGCGGGGGGGCTTACAATGAGCAGTTCTTC. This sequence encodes CASSSSGGAYNEQFF.